The 15 T cell receptor beta chains listed next were all sequenced from one sample in a study of CD8 T cells in ankylosing spondylitis (TCRdb year 2017). What the authors observed across the whole study: Blood from ankylosing spondylitis patients appeared to be characterized by a TCR beta motif made up of fewer than ten highly homologous amino acid variants.

The library was made by 5' RACE. The listed sequencing device is Illumina HiSeq 2500. In-frame beta chains were kept once TCRdb had trimmed the public reads at Q25 with fastp and called clones with MiXCR. Rows are unified per CDR3 protein, each entry keeping the most common DNA and genes. The sample table shows some 700,000 distinct CDR3 sequences, and around 19% are seen once. The ten top clones hold over 15% of the sample. Their specific antigens are unknown. Sample: blood, either unsorted or a sorted T cell fraction (not recorded which). The receptors stem from a male donor with ankylosing spondylitis.

Concerning this clonotype itself: A much more abundant neighbour one base away suggests this may be a read error. The conserved phenylalanine or tryptophan normally closing the CDR3 is absent here, so this likely arose from a read error. The chain joins TRBV5-1 to TRBJ2-1; TRBD2 aligns across 8 bases. Trimming cost V 1 base and J 2 bases; bases outside gene matches: 5. This CDR3 contains 16 residues. The germline V gene encodes CDR1 SGHRS and CDR2 YFSETQ. DNA for the CDR3: TGCGCCAGCAGCTTGACTAGCGGAGCAACCTACAATGAGCAGTTCTTA. Protein: CASSLTSGATYNEQFL.

The CDR3 DNA reads as TGTGCCAGCAGCTTAACAGGGTCAAACACAGATACGCAGTATTTT. Translating gives CASSLTGSNTDTQYF. V is TRBV7-9 and J is TRBJ2-3, with TRBD1 as a possible D gene (6 bases). The germline V and J ends were trimmed by 2 bases and 2 bases, with 11 bases remaining between them. Germline CDR1 is SEHNR and CDR2 is FQNEAQ (reference sequence). The CDR3 loop spans 15 amino acids.

The CDR3 reads CASSVGALAGELFF. CDR3 bases: TGTGCCAGCAGCGTGGGAGCTCTGGCCGGGGAGCTGTTTTTT. This sequence joins TRBV9 and TRBJ2-2; D possibly corresponds to TRBD2 (5 bases). The CDR3 runs 14 residues. V lost 2 bases to trimming and J lost 6 bases, with 11 bases between them. Germline CDR1 SGDLS, CDR2 YYNGEE.

In its sample, this clonotype was seen a few times. The genes are TRBV14 and TRBJ2-1, with 8 bases fitting TRBD1. The CDR3 has 15 residues. The germline V gene has CDR1 SGHDN and CDR2 FVKESK. V gave up 4 bases and J gave up 4 bases; unmatched junction bases: 6. CDR3 sequence reads: CASSRQTGEYNEQFF. The CDR3 coding sequence is TGTGCCAGCAGCCGTCAGACAGGGGAATACAATGAGCAGTTCTTC.

This chain links TRBV20-1 with TRBJ2-3; D gene uncertain. This CDR3 region has 13 residues. Germline V gene data show CDR1 as DFQATT and CDR2 as SNEGSKA (reference sequence). V shed 5 bases and J shed 5 bases, with 14 bases lying between them. CDR3 sequence reads: CSAPGLGIDTQYF. The CDR3 nucleotides read TGCAGTGCTCCAGGATTAGGAATAGATACGCAGTATTTT.

The V gene is TRBV12-3 or TRBV12-4, the J gene TRBJ1-1; D might be TRBD1 (6 bases). This CDR3 has 12 amino acids. The V gene lost 4 bases and the J gene lost 11 bases, with 14 bases spanning the gap. In DNA form, the CDR3 reads TGTGCCAGCAGTTCCGGGACACCCGAGGCTTTCTTT. It encodes CASSSGTPEAFF.

The chain links TRBV29-1 to TRBJ2-1; D remains ambiguous. The CDR3 has 13 amino acids. Trimming shortened V by 2 bases and J by 2 bases, and 7 bases separated the two germline ends. Germline-derived CDR1 and CDR2 are SQVTM and ANQGSEA. The CDR3 loop is CSVEPRTYNEQFF. The CDR3 nucleotides read TGCAGCGTTGAACCAAGGACCTACAATGAGCAGTTCTTC.

This clonotype was recorded a few times. The chain uses TRBV11-2 and TRBJ2-1; 9 nucleotides agree with TRBD2. Losses at the gene ends were 6 bases for V and 4 bases for J; bases not matched to a gene: 7. This CDR3 comprises 15 residues. Germline V CDR1 and CDR2: SGHAT, FQNNGV. CDR3 DNA: TGTGCCAGCAGAGATGGCGGGAGGGGGTACAATGAGCAGTTCTTC. It yields the protein CASRDGGRGYNEQFF.

This clonotype was seen a handful of times. V usage is TRBV7-9 and J usage is TRBJ2-5; D unresolved. V lost 0 bases to trimming and J lost 5 bases, with 13 bases between them. This CDR3 contains 15 residues. Germline V lookup: CDR1 SEHNR, CDR2 FQNEAQ (reference sequence). The CDR3 protein is CASSLAGGIPETQYF. The CDR3 bases are TGTGCCAGCAGCTTAGCCGGCGGCATCCCGGAGACCCAGTACTTC.

This clonotype was observed a few times. V usage is TRBV20-1 and J usage is TRBJ2-3; 9 bases agree with TRBD1. Looked up from germline, CDR1 is DFQATT and CDR2 is SNEGSKA (reference sequence). The CDR3 loop spans 16 amino acids. V was pared by 4 bases and J by 1 base, with 9 bases of the junction left unmatched. CDR3 nucleotides: TGCAGTGCTAACCCGGGACAGGGCCAGGGCACAGATACGCAGTATTTT. Protein: CSANPGQGQGTDTQYF.

The rearrangement uses TRBV5-1 and TRBJ1-4; the D gene is possibly TRBD1 (5 bases). The germline V and J ends were trimmed by 2 bases and 3 bases, with 11 bases remaining between them. The CDR3 totals 15 residues. Germline values: CDR1 SGHRS, CDR2 YFSETQ. The CDR3 DNA reads TGCGCCAGCAGCTTCTTAGCGGGGGCTAATGAAAAACTGTTTTTT. The encoded protein is CASSFLAGANEKLFF.

The rearrangement joins TRBV7-9 to TRBJ2-7; D is undetermined. This CDR3 comprises 14 residues. V was cut by 0 bases and J by 2 bases, with 8 bases left in between. Germline CDR1 and CDR2: SEHNR and FQNEAQ (reference sequence). The CDR3 loop reads CASSLAQVTYEQYF. The DNA of the CDR3 is TGTGCCAGCAGCTTAGCGCAGGTTACCTACGAGCAGTACTTC.

There are a few counts of this clonotype. This sequence joins TRBV15 and TRBJ2-7, with TRBD2 as a possible D gene (5 bases). V was clipped by 3 bases and J by 4 bases, with 16 bases between them. Per germline, CDR1 LNHNV and CDR2 YYDKDF (reference sequence). This CDR3 is 15 amino acids long. CDR3 nucleotides: TGTGCCACCAGCAGCCCCCGGACGGGAAGGTACGAGCAGTACTTC. It encodes CATSSPRTGRYEQYF.

The V gene is TRBV6-1, the J gene TRBJ2-7, with a possible D match to TRBD1 (5 bases). Germline V gene lookup returns CDR1 MNHNS and CDR2 SASEGT. Deletions cut 1 base from V and 3 bases from J, with 13 bases between. The CDR3 spans 15 residues. This chain's CDR3 is CASSEGTPTLYEQYF. The CDR3 region has the DNA TGTGCCAGCAGTGAAGGGACACCAACCCTCTACGAGCAGTACTTC.

This clonotype was counted between two and nine times. The chain has TRBV24-1 and TRBJ1-5; D is unresolved. This CDR3 contains 12 residues. CDR1 and CDR2 from the germline V gene are KGHDR and SFDVKD. V lost 3 bases to trimming and J lost 6 bases, with 5 bases between them. The chain's CDR3 is CATSDAGQPQHF. In DNA, the CDR3 is TGTGCCACCAGTGATGCGGGTCAGCCCCAGCATTTT.